The 2 T cell receptor beta chains reported below all come from one sample, sequenced in a study of T cells after yellow fever vaccination. One entry per CDR3 protein, called by TCRdb with MiXCR from the 5' RACE reads. Counted here are about 140,000 distinct CDR3 sequences, just over 6.5% occurring once; the ten biggest clones make up approximately 0.61%. The sample here was CD4+ T cells sorted from PBMCs, taken 10 days after the yellow fever booster vaccination. These receptors were taken from a young man who received the YFV17D yellow fever vaccine.

This clonotype has ten or more counts. This chain links TRBV5-1 with TRBJ1-1; 8 bases are a match to TRBD1. Germline-derived CDR1 and CDR2 are SGHRS and YFSETQ. The CDR3 has 12 amino acids. J was trimmed by 7 bases and V by 4 bases; bases with no gene match: 3. The DNA of the CDR3 is TGCGCCAGCAGCGGCGGACAGGGTGAAGCTTTCTTT. This sequence encodes CASSGGQGEAFF.

Remarks on this clonotype: A much larger clone lies a single base off, so this may be a read error. The rearrangement links TRBV20-1 to TRBJ2-2; D perhaps matches TRBD2 (5 bases). The CDR3 sequence is 16 residues long. CDR1 and CDR2 (germline): DFQATT, SNEGSKA (reference sequence). The CDR3 region is CSARDGLNTNTGQLFF. CDR3 DNA: TGCAGTGCTAGAGATGGACTCAATACGAACACCGGGCAGCTGTTTTTT.